Below, 21 T cell receptor beta chains from the same sample are listed, as sequenced in a study of post-analysis software for immune sequencing data. Prepared libraries of TCR beta cDNA carried unique molecular identifiers. TCRdb called the PCR reads again in MiXCR, with one record for every CDR3 protein. The table records approximately 570,000 distinct CDR3 sequences, about 44% of them present only once. No cognate antigen is known for these TCRs. Overall study results and limits: Elevated frequency relative to controls characterized several TRBV segments in patients, TRBV5-6, TRBV5-1 and TRBV20-1 among them.

Sample: blood. These receptors were collected from a girl between 5 and 17 years old with multiple sclerosis.

The V gene is TRBV6-1, the J gene TRBJ1-2; no firm D call. The germline V gene encodes CDR1 MNHNS and CDR2 SASEGT. V lost 11 bases and J lost 5, with 3 bases in between. The CDR3 contains 8 residues. Here the CDR3 DNA reads TGTGCCCATTATGGCTACACCTTC. Residues: CAHYGYTF.

This rearrangement joins TRBV12-3 or TRBV12-4 to TRBJ2-7; no reliable D call. The length of the CDR3 is 12 residues. V lost 3 bases and J 5 bases, leaving 8 bases between the germline ends. This chain's CDR3 is CASSFPRHEQYF. The CDR3 bases are TGTGCCAGCAGTTTCCCTAGGCACGAGCAGTACTTC.

This clonotype was observed many times. This rearrangement joins TRBV10-3 to TRBJ2-5, with TRBD1 matching over 11 bases. This CDR3 has 16 residues. The trim removed 6 bases at V and 1 base at J, leaving 7 bases unmatched. Looked up from germline, CDR1 is ENHRY and CDR2 is SYGVKD. The CDR3 sequence: CAISDPGQGGQETQYF. CDR3 in DNA: TGTGCCATCAGCGACCCGGGACAGGGGGGCCAAGAGACCCAGTACTTC.

This clonotype was counted between two and nine times. The J gene is TRBJ2-5, the V gene TRBV12-3 or TRBV12-4, with 8 bases matching TRBD1. This CDR3 has 14 amino acids. The V segment lost 5 bases and the J segment 5 bases; nucleotides outside the gene matches: 7. For the CDR3, the DNA is TGTGCCAGCAGTATGACAGGGGTTAAGGAGACCCAGTACTTC. It yields the protein CASSMTGVKETQYF.

The chain joins TRBV12-3 or TRBV12-4 to TRBJ2-2, with D perhaps given as TRBD1 or TRBD2 (5 bases each). CDR3 size: 14 residues. Trimming took 5 bases from V and 5 from J, leaving 12 bases between them. CDR3 sequence reads: CASSVPGLTGELFF. CDR3 bases: TGTGCCAGCAGTGTCCCGGGGCTTACCGGGGAGCTGTTTTTT.

This rearrangement joins TRBV28 to TRBJ1-5; D is unclear. CDR3 length: 15 amino acids. The germline V gene has CDR1 MDHEN and CDR2 SYDVKM. V shed 3 bases and J shed 0 bases, with 9 bases lying between them. The CDR3 region is CASSFRHISNQPQHF. CDR3 DNA sequence: TGTGCCAGCAGTTTTAGGCATATTAGCAATCAGCCCCAGCATTTT.

This clonotype was counted between two and nine times. This chain joins TRBV7-2 and TRBJ1-2; D unresolved. V lost 5 bases and J 8 bases, leaving 18 bases between the germline ends. CDR1 and CDR2 from the germline V gene are SGHTA and FQGNSA. CDR3 length: 14 amino acids. The CDR3 sequence: CASSPFPPDPGYTF. In DNA, the CDR3 is TGTGCCAGCAGCCCTTTCCCTCCAGATCCCGGCTACACCTTC.

This clonotype was observed a few times. The chain joins TRBV6-6 to TRBJ2-7, with 7 nucleotides matching TRBD1. The CDR3 extends over 14 amino acids. The junction had 6 bases not matched to a gene; V was cut back by 5 bases and J by 2 bases. CDR1 is MNHNY, CDR2 SVGAGI, per germline (reference sequence). CDR3 sequence reads: CASSGRDRTYEQYF. The DNA for the CDR3 is TGTGCCAGCAGTGGCAGGGACAGAACCTACGAGCAGTACTTC.

The table lists this clonotype with a few counts. The chain recombines TRBV6-1 with TRBJ2-7; no firm D call. Per the germline V gene, CDR1 is MNHNS and CDR2 is SASEGT. V lost 2 bases and J lost 4, with 9 bases in between. This CDR3 is 13 amino acids long. The CDR3 bases are TGTGCCAGCAGTGAACTTGCAGGATACGAGCAGTACTTC. Its translation: CASSELAGYEQYF.

V is TRBV20-1 and J is TRBJ2-3; 7 bases are a match to TRBD2. This CDR3 has 13 residues. Trimming removed 0 bases from V and 5 bases from J; junction bases left unmatched: 2. Germline V gene sequence: CDR1 DFQATT, CDR2 SNEGSKA (reference sequence). The CDR3 sequence: CSARDPSGDTQYF. CDR3 nucleotide sequence: TGCAGTGCTAGAGATCCTAGCGGAGATACGCAGTATTTT.

This chain links TRBV3-1 with TRBJ2-7; 12 positions agree with TRBD1. There are 17 residues in the CDR3. CDR1 LGHDT and CDR2 YNNKEL come from the germline V gene (reference sequence). Germline trimming cut 0 bases from V and 7 bases from J; bases unmatched to any gene: 10. The CDR3 DNA is TGTGCCAGCAGCCAAGATGGGGGACAGGGGGCGATGGGGGAGCAGTACTTC. This translates into CASSQDGGQGAMGEQYF.

The table lists this clonotype with a few counts. The chain links TRBV11-2 to TRBJ2-3; D gene unclear. Germline V gene lookup returns CDR1 SGHAT and CDR2 FQNNGV. V lost 5 bases and J lost 5, with 14 bases in between. The CDR3 has 14 residues. CDR3 sequence: CASSLRASGDTQYF. The CDR3 DNA follows: TGTGCCAGCAGCCTACGGGCTTCGGGAGATACGCAGTATTTT.

The chain couples TRBV12-3 or TRBV12-4 to TRBJ2-3; 7 positions agree with TRBD1. With V trimmed by 6 bases and J by 4 bases, 10 bases remained unmatched. The CDR3 is 15 residues long. CDR3 sequence (DNA): TGTGCCAGCAGCCACAACGACAGGGAAGCAGATACGCAGTATTTT. Translating it yields CASSHNDREADTQYF.

The rearrangement links TRBV29-1 to TRBJ1-2; D remains ambiguous. V lost 6 bases, J lost 8 bases, and 16 bases lay in between. There are 12 residues in the CDR3. Germline V gene lookup returns CDR1 SQVTM and CDR2 ANQGSEA. The CDR3 loop is CSVSQRLVGYTF. DNA for the CDR3: TGCAGCGTGTCACAGCGCCTAGTCGGCTACACCTTC.

A remark on this clonotype: It may be a read error: a sequence one base away is much more abundant. The J gene is TRBJ1-2, the V gene TRBV29-1; D is possibly TRBD1 (5 bases). CDR1 is SQVTM and CDR2 is ANQGSEA in the germline V gene. Trimming removed 3 bases from V and 5 bases from J, with 16 bases in between. CDR3 length equals 14 residues. The CDR3 loop reads CSVEEFRAHYGYTF. As DNA, the CDR3 is TGCAGCGTTGAGGAGTTCAGGGCCCATTATGGCTACACCTTC.

This clonotype showed up just a few times. The chain links TRBV3-1 to TRBJ2-1; TRBD2 agrees at 7 bases. After removal of 1 base from V and 3 bases from J, the junction contained 3 bases not matched to a gene. Germline V lookup: CDR1 LGHDT, CDR2 YNNKEL (reference sequence). The CDR3 extends over 15 amino acids. DNA of the CDR3: TGTGCCAGCAGCCAAGGGTTAGCGGGCTACAATGAGCAGTTCTTC. This translates into CASSQGLAGYNEQFF.

V gene TRBV4-1 combines with J gene TRBJ2-4, with no clear D. The V and J ends lost 3 bases and 10 bases respectively, with 10 bases between them. This CDR3 comprises 12 residues. CDR1 is MGHRA, CDR2 YSYEKL, per germline. CDR3 nucleotides: TGCGCCAGCAGCCAGTCCGGAGCGATTCAGTACTTC. Translated: CASSQSGAIQYF.

The chain links TRBV4-2 to TRBJ2-7; 7 nucleotides match TRBD2. This CDR3 is built from 15 residues. The germline V gene has CDR1 LGHNA and CDR2 YNFKEQ. Germline trimming cut 0 bases from V and 3 bases from J; bases unmatched to any gene: 5. CDR3 in DNA: TGTGCCAGCAGCCAAGAGGCTAGCGGTAACTACGAGCAGTACTTC. It translates to CASSQEASGNYEQYF.

The chain couples TRBV5-1 to TRBJ2-3; 8 nucleotides line up with TRBD2. The CDR3 consists of 15 residues. Germline assignment: CDR1 SGHRS and CDR2 YFSETQ. V shed 3 bases and J 5 bases; nucleotides not matched to a gene: 8. CDR3 DNA sequence: TGCGCCAGCAGCTCCGGGGGGAGCGGGAGAGATACGCAGTATTTT. Translated, it gives CASSSGGSGRDTQYF.

CDR3 bases: TGCAGTGCCCTCACAGGGAGCTCCTACGAGCAGTACTTC. Its translation is CSALTGSSYEQYF. V usage is TRBV20-1 and J usage is TRBJ2-7, with TRBD1 as a possible D gene (6 bases). This CDR3 is built from 13 residues. V was shortened by 6 bases and J by 0 bases, with 12 bases between the two germline ends. Germline V lookup: CDR1 DFQATT, CDR2 SNEGSKA (reference sequence).

This clonotype was seen many times. J is TRBJ2-3 and V is TRBV24-1; D call uncertain. The CDR3 runs 16 residues. The V end lost 4 bases, the J end lost 1 base, and 14 bases lay between the germline ends. Per germline, CDR1 KGHDR and CDR2 SFDVKD. The CDR3 DNA sequence: TGTGCCACCAGTGACCTTATATTTGGAGGCACAGATACGCAGTATTTT. Translated, it gives CATSDLIFGGTDTQYF.